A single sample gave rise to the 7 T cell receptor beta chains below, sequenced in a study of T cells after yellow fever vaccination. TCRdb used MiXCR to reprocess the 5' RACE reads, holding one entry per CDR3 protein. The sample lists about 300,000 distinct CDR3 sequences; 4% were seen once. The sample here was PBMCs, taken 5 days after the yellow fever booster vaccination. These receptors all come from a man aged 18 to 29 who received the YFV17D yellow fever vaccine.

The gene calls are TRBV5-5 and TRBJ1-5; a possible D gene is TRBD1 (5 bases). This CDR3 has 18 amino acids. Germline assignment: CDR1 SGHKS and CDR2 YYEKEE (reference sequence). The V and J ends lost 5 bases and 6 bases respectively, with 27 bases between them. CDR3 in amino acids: CASSTPPGQLTGGQPQHF. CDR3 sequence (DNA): TGTGCCAGCAGTACCCCCCCGGGTCAGCTCACGGGGGGTCAGCCCCAGCATTTT.

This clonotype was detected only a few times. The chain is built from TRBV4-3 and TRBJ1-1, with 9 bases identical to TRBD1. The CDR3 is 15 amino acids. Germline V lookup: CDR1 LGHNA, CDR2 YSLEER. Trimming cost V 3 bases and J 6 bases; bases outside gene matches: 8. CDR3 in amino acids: CASSQVQGAMAEAFF. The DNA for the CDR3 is TGCGCCAGCAGCCAGGTACAGGGGGCGATGGCTGAAGCTTTCTTT.

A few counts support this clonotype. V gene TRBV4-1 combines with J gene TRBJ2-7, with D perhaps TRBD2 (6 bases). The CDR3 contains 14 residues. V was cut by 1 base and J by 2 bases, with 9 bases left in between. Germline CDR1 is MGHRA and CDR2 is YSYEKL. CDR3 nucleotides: TGCGCCAGCAGCCAAGCTTGGGGGGCCTACGAGCAGTACGTC. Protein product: CASSQAWGAYEQYV.

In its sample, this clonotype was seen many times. CDR3 bases: TGTGCCAGCAGCTCACACAGGAACTCTGGGGCCAACGTCCTGACTTTC. This translates into CASSSHRNSGANVLTF. This rearrangement joins TRBV7-9 to TRBJ2-6; weak D call: TRBD1 (5 bases). Germline assignment: CDR1 SEHNR and CDR2 FQNEAQ (reference sequence). The CDR3 totals 16 residues. The germline V and J ends were trimmed by 4 bases and 0 bases, with 10 bases remaining between them.

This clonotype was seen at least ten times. CDR3 protein: CASSLIGGRGTNYGYTF. DNA for the CDR3: TGCGCCAGCAGCCTTATCGGGGGCAGGGGAACTAACTATGGCTACACCTTC. The rearrangement joins TRBV4-1 to TRBJ1-2; tentative D call: TRBD1 (6 bases). The CDR3 contains 17 residues. V was trimmed by 4 bases and J by 0 bases, leaving 18 bases between them. Germline V CDR1 and CDR2: MGHRA, YSYEKL.

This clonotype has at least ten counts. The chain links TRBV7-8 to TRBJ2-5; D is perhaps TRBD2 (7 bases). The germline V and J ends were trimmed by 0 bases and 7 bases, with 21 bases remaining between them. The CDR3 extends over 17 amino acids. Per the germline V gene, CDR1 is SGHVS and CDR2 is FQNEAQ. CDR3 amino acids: CASSLAIRRGGRGTQYF. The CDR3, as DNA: TGTGCCAGCAGCTTAGCGATACGGAGGGGGGGGCGTGGGACCCAGTACTTC.

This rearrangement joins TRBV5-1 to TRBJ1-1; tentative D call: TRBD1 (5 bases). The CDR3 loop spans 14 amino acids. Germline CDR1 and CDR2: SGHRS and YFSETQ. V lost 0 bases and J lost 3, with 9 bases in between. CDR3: CASSLAVGDTEAFF. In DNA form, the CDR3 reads TGCGCCAGCAGCTTGGCAGTGGGGGACACTGAAGCTTTCTTT. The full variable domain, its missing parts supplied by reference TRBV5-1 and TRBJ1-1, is KAGVTQTPRYLIKTRGQQVTLSCSPISGHRSVSWYQQTPGQGLQFLFEYFSETQRNKGNFPGRFSGRQFSNSRSEMNVSTLELGDSALYLCASSLAVGDTEAFFGQGTRLTVV.